The clone carrying this T cell receptor beta chain showed up just a few times. Antigen: not known. The quantity of DNA used in unsorted PBMC replicate PCRs was approximately 300 ng, corresponding to 25,000 to 30,000 T cell genomes. Assay: immunoSEQ multiplex PCR; the TCRdb copy retains only in-frame clones and omits some. This sample has some 530,000 clones; approximately 78% occur once, and the top ten carry around 12%. The ends were cut back, 3 bases at V and 4 bases at J, with 15 bases in the middle. The CDR3 has 14 residues. CDR1 and CDR2 from the germline V gene are SQVTM and ANQGSEA. This entry belongs to a study of shared clonotypes between healthy human individuals. Study-wide results and caveats: Researchers sampled blood only, noting tissue repertoires likely differ.

The chain joins TRBV29-1 to TRBJ2-5; TRBD1 might be the D (6 bases). The sequencing input was PBMCs. The sequence was obtained from a woman between 40 and 50 years old in good health. Some clones in this sample may be carry-over from other donors' samples. CDR3 in DNA: TGCAGCGTTGACGTGGGGGCAGGGAGAGAGACCCAGTACTTC. Translated, it gives CSVDVGAGRETQYF.